Described below is a single T cell receptor (beta chain) sequence and its context. This entry belongs to a study of blood T cell repertoires in COVID-19. Data came from immunoSEQ multiplex PCR; TCRdb stores just in-frame clones and leaves some out. The sample records approximately 52,000 clones, 85% being singletons. The V gene lost 1 base and the J gene lost 0 bases, with 7 bases spanning the gap. Per germline, CDR1 SGHKS and CDR2 YYEKEE (reference sequence). The CDR3 totals 14 residues. The TCR sequence derives from a human donor in a cohort sampled during active COVID-19. The chain links TRBV5-5 to TRBJ1-1, with D possibly matching TRBD1 (6 bases). Sample: peripheral blood. The CDR3 sequence is CASSLQGMNTEAFF. The CDR3 DNA is TGTGCCAGCAGCTTGCAGGGGATGAACACTGAAGCTTTCTTT.